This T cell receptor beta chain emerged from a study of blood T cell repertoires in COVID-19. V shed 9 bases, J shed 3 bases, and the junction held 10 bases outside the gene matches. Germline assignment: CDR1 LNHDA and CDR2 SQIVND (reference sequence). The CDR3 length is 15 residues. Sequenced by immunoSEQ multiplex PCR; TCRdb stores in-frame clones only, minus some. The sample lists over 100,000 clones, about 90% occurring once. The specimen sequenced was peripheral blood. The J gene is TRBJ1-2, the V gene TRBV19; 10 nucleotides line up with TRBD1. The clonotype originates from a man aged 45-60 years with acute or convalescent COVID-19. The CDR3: CASSGSGTGDYGYTF. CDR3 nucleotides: TGTGCCAGCTCGGGGTCTGGGACAGGGGACTATGGCTACACCTTC.